This T cell receptor beta chain was captured in a study of blood T cell repertoires in COVID-19 (dated by TCRdb to about 2020). About the full investigation: Collaborator samples came from the United States, Italy and Spain and covered acute and convalescent phases of COVID-19. Deeply sampled blood TCRbeta repertoires from subjects exposed to, actively infected with, or recovered from COVID-19 were included in the dataset. Where available, HLA class I and class II types were taken from metadata supplied by the sample provider and were not determined by assay-based typing. Samples came from the ongoing ImmuneRACE study (first 160 participants) plus 1,254 subjects from 6 global collaborators. The repertoires were released in a freely available public database meant as a resource for research on the immune response to SARS-CoV-2. The prospective study material was composed of cDNA or gDNA derived from T cells, B-cell-depleted T cells, or PBMCs. Sample metadata almost always included a de-identified subject ID, COVID-19 status, age in years and sex.

In the case of this clone: Its antigen is currently not known. Per-nucleotide qualities are absent, and no much larger clonotype sits a single base away.

The germline V gene yields SGHTA for CDR1 and FQGNSA for CDR2. Compared with germline, V lacks 0 bases and J lacks 9 bases; bases without a gene match: 12. There are 17 amino acids in the CDR3, from cysteine to phenylalanine inclusive. Only the CDR3 part of the read is kept: 51 bases, read in frame from the first base. The immunoSEQ Assay, a bias-controlled multiplex PCR, was used to amplify TCRbeta CDR3 regions from genomic DNA. Under the source paper's analysis protocol: Within the assay, amplification of reference gene primers was used to estimate how many nucleated cells each sample contained. To quantify the absolute abundance of each unique TCRbeta CDR3 rearrangement, sequence reads were collapsed and filtered. For each sample, productive Simpson clonality was calculated as the square root of Simpson's diversity index over productive rearrangements. The clones in this table, taken by TCRdb from immuneACCESS, are in-frame only. Not every clone is retained; where verified, under half of the shortfall comes from an unresolved V gene, and the cause of the rest is unknown. The DNA gave D and trimming, while V, J and clone size come from that table. A total of about 100,000 clones appear in this sample, roughly 86% of them only once. 10% to 15% of the sample belongs to the ten largest clones.

Results and caveats for the whole study, not just this receptor: How much clinical and demographic metadata was included differed by source and by participant, and the metadata was provided uncurated.

Whole blood was collected in K2EDTA tubes by collaborating institutions according to the institutions' own protocols. For TCRbeta analysis, collaborators shipped samples in one of three forms: frozen whole blood, isolated PBMCs, or DNA extracted from either of those sample types. Specimen: peripheral blood. This TCR derives from an older woman in a cohort sampled during active or convalescent COVID-19. Recombination connected TRBV7-2 to TRBJ2-3; TRBD2 fits 10 bases in the junction. CDR3 protein: CASSLAPSGGRSRTQYF. The sequenced DNA: TGTGCCAGCAGCTTAGCCCCTAGCGGGGGCCGTTCGCGAACGCAGTATTTT.